There are a few counts of the clone carrying this TCR beta chain. Its antigen is currently unknown. The time point: new active TB diagnosis, blood taken before or within 7 days of starting treatment. TCRdb's copy holds only in-frame clones and misses some; the assay was immunoSEQ multiplex PCR. The sample lists about 33,000 clones; around nine tenths were seen once. Trimming stripped 5 bases from V and 8 bases from J, with 13 bases between. The CDR3 extends over 14 amino acids. CDR1 MNHEY and CDR2 SVGAGI come from the germline V gene. This specimen comes from a study of T cells in tuberculosis. Study conclusions and caveats: GEM motif frequencies gave 55% to 75% accuracy; the GMM repertoire gave approximately 90%.

The chain couples TRBV6-5 to TRBJ1-6; D is perhaps TRBD1 (6 bases). The specimen was PBMCs, collected at tuberculosis diagnosis. The sequence derives from an adult with tuberculosis. CDR3 DNA sequence: TGTGCCAGCAGTCGACAGGCAAGGGATTCACCCCTCCACTTT. This sequence encodes CASSRQARDSPLHF.